What follows are 27 T cell receptor beta chains derived from one specimen sequenced in a study of beta chain features in type 1 diabetes (dated by TCRdb to the late 2010s). No cognate antigen is known for these TCRs. The library was produced with the immunoSEQ multiplex PCR assay. All of the isolated RNA was reverse transcribed with the High Capacity cDNA Reverse Transcription Kit, so expressed TCRB transcripts were sequenced. The source is immuneACCESS, and TCRdb retained only in-frame sequences with V and J called. Part of the clones is not carried over; for the studies checked, unresolved V genes explain less than half of this, and the remainder is unexplained. Here the sample has 500,000 to 850,000 clones; around 15% occur a single time. Approximately 0.043% of the sample lies in the top ten. The paper's findings and limits, for the study overall: Type 1 diabetes patients showed a moderate but significant shortening of TCRB CDR3 length in all four CD4+ subsets.

The sequenced sample was naive CD4+ T cells from blood. What the cell subset or site label conveys for this sample: true naive CD4+ T cells. Every receptor here comes from a man aged 18-30 years with type 1 diabetes.

The J gene is TRBJ2-3, the V gene TRBV28, with 9 bases that match TRBD2. The CDR3 loop spans 15 amino acids. CDR1 and CDR2 (germline): MDHEN, SYDVKM. Germline trimming cut 8 bases from V and 2 bases from J; bases unmatched to any gene: 8. The CDR3 region has the DNA TGTGCCAGCTGGCCCGCGGGGGGGTACACAGATACGCAGTATTTT. This codes for CASWPAGGYTDTQYF.

This clone was observed a few times. The V gene is TRBV2, the J gene TRBJ2-1; 10 nucleotides line up with TRBD1. V was pared by 10 bases and J by 6 bases, with 9 bases of the junction left unmatched. In germline, CDR1 is SNHLY, CDR2 FYNNEI. The CDR3 is made up of 14 amino acids. The chain's CDR3 is CANQNGTGANEQFF. The CDR3 nucleotides are TGTGCCAACCAGAATGGGACAGGGGCCAATGAGCAGTTCTTC.

The chain joins TRBV5-1 to TRBJ2-3; D uncertain. This CDR3 contains 11 residues. Germline lookup yields CDR1 SGHRS and CDR2 YFSETQ. Trimming shortened V by 7 bases and J by 0 bases, and 3 bases separated the two germline ends. CDR3 protein: CASFSTDTQYF. CDR3 coding DNA: TGCGCCAGCTTTAGCACAGATACGCAGTATTTT.

Many counts were recorded for this clone. At the DNA level, this CDR3 is encoded by other sequences in the same sample as well. The V call is TRBV11-2, the J call TRBJ2-1; D gene unclear. The CDR3 has 11 amino acids. The germline gives CDR1 SGHAT, CDR2 FQNNGV. V was cut by 3 bases and J by 3 bases, with 0 bases left in between. CDR3 sequence: CASSFYNEQFF. The CDR3 bases are TGTGCCAGCAGCTTCTACAATGAGCAGTTCTTC.

This clone was found a few times. The chain is built from TRBV11-2 and TRBJ2-3, with 7 positions matching TRBD1. With 6 bases clipped from V and 0 bases from J, the junction kept 6 bases outside the gene matches. CDR3 length: 15 residues. Germline CDR1 SGHAT, CDR2 FQNNGV. The CDR3 here is CASRKGTDSTDTQYF. CDR3 DNA sequence: TGTGCCAGCAGGAAGGGGACAGATAGCACAGATACGCAGTATTTT.

The V and J genes are TRBV2 and TRBJ2-3; D tentatively fits TRBD1 or TRBD2 (5 bases each). The CDR3 length is 14 residues. Trimming left V 4 bases short and J 2 bases short, with 10 bases between. CDR1 and CDR2 (germline): SNHLY, FYNNEI. The CDR3 DNA reads as TGTGCCAGCAGTGTGGGACCCCACACAGATACGCAGTATTTT. The encoded protein is CASSVGPHTDTQYF.

The chain couples TRBV4-1 to TRBJ2-7, with D unresolved. The V end was cut by 1 base, the J end by 2 bases, with 12 bases between. The CDR3 sequence is 15 residues long. Germline lookup yields CDR1 MGHRA and CDR2 YSYEKL. In DNA, the CDR3 is TGCGCCAGCAGCCAAGGCATTACAGTCACCTACGAGCAGTACTTC. It is translated as CASSQGITVTYEQYF.

The gene calls are TRBV25-1 and TRBJ2-2; TRBD1 matches at 7 bases. The ends lost 3 bases at V and 3 bases at J; junction bases unmatched: 4. The germline V gene encodes CDR1 MGHDK and CDR2 SYGVNS. The CDR3 loop spans 15 amino acids. Here the CDR3 DNA reads TGTGCCAGCAGTGATACAGGGGTCCACACCGGGGAGCTGTTTTTT. Residues: CASSDTGVHTGELFF.

V is TRBV5-6 and J is TRBJ2-1; TRBD1 is a possible D gene (6 bases). The germline V and J ends were trimmed by 4 bases and 1 base, with 9 bases remaining between them. The CDR3 has 14 amino acids. Germline CDR1 is SGHDT and CDR2 is YYEEEE. The CDR3 DNA sequence: TGTGCCAGCAGCAGCAGGGGATCCTACAATGAGCAGTTCTTC. Amino acids: CASSSRGSYNEQFF.

V usage is TRBV4-1 and J usage is TRBJ1-1; 8 positions match TRBD1. V lost 4 bases to trimming and J lost 0 bases; unmatched junction nucleotides: 7. This CDR3 has 16 amino acids. The germline CDR1 and CDR2 sequences are MGHRA and YSYEKL. The CDR3 loop is CASSPSTGVMNTEAFF. The CDR3 nucleotides are TGCGCCAGCAGCCCATCGACAGGGGTCATGAACACTGAAGCTTTCTTT.

This clone appeared a few times. The chain couples TRBV29-1 to TRBJ2-6; D uncertain. The germline V gene has CDR1 SQVTM and CDR2 ANQGSEA. The CDR3 is 14 residues long. Trimming shortened V by 4 bases and J by 4 bases, and 11 bases separated the two germline ends. CDR3 bases: TGCAGCGTTGTTGAGGTCGTCGGGGCCAACGTCCTGACTTTC. It specifies CSVVEVVGANVLTF.

The chain uses TRBV5-4 and TRBJ2-3, with D unclear. Germline loops: CDR1 SGHNT, CDR2 YYREEE (reference sequence). The CDR3 length is 14 residues. Trimming shortened V by 4 bases and J by 2 bases, and 11 bases separated the two germline ends. The CDR3 DNA sequence: TGTGCCAGCAGCCCCTCCGGGTCCACAGATACGCAGTATTTT. It yields the protein CASSPSGSTDTQYF.

This clone was seen a handful of times. The gene calls are TRBV4-2 and TRBJ2-3; 9 bases map to TRBD2. This CDR3 comprises 18 residues. V lost 4 bases to trimming and J lost 0 bases; unmatched junction nucleotides: 11. Germline CDR1 LGHNA, CDR2 YNFKEQ. CDR3 region: CASSLRALAGTSTDTQYF. CDR3 DNA: TGTGCCAGCAGCCTAAGGGCTCTAGCGGGGACAAGCACAGATACGCAGTATTTT.

This chain links TRBV30 with TRBJ2-3; D unresolved. V gave up 2 bases and J gave up 6 bases, with 6 bases separating them. CDR1 and CDR2 from the germline V gene are GTSNPN and SVGIG (reference sequence). The CDR3 has 11 residues. CDR3 amino acids: CAWSSWDTQYF. The CDR3 DNA is TGTGCCTGGAGTAGTTGGGATACGCAGTATTTT.

The chain couples TRBV30 to TRBJ1-4, with 8 positions matching TRBD1. Germline trimming cut 4 bases from V and 5 bases from J; bases unmatched to any gene: 6. Germline CDR1 and CDR2: GTSNPN and SVGIG (reference sequence). The CDR3 is 14 amino acids. The DNA for the CDR3 is TGTGCCTGGAACCCGGGACAGGCGAATGAAAAACTGTTTTTT. Translation: CAWNPGQANEKLFF.

The chain links TRBV11-2 to TRBJ2-1; 8 positions agree with TRBD1. This CDR3 region has 16 residues. V lost 3 bases, J lost 4 bases, and 8 bases stayed unmatched. CDR1 SGHAT and CDR2 FQNNGV come from the germline V gene. The chain's CDR3 is CASSLGPRGQYNEQFF. As DNA, the CDR3 is TGTGCCAGCAGCTTGGGCCCCAGGGGGCAGTACAATGAGCAGTTCTTC.

This rearrangement joins TRBV6-5 to TRBJ1-1; TRBD1 aligns across 8 bases. The CDR3 length is 15 residues. V shed 4 bases and J 2 bases; nucleotides not matched to a gene: 6. The germline V gene encodes CDR1 MNHEY and CDR2 SVGAGI. The CDR3 DNA sequence: TGTGCCAGCAGTTCATCAGACAGGGGTAACACTGAAGCTTTCTTT. It is translated as CASSSSDRGNTEAFF.

In its sample, this clone was seen a few times. This chain links TRBV19 with TRBJ2-2; TRBD2 aligns across 7 bases. The CDR3 has 15 residues. V lost 3 bases to trimming and J lost 4 bases; unmatched junction nucleotides: 5. Per germline, CDR1 LNHDA and CDR2 SQIVND (reference sequence). The CDR3 bases are TGTGCCAGTAGTATCCGGGACTACTCCACCGGGGAGCTGTTTTTT. Translating it yields CASSIRDYSTGELFF. Variable domain in full (rest from reference TRBV19 and TRBJ2-2): DGGITQSPKYLFRKEGQNVTLSCEQNLNHDAMYWYRQDPGQGLRLIYYSQIVNDFQKGDIAEGYSVSREKKESFPLTVTSAQKNPTAFYLCASSIRDYSTGELFFGEGSRLTVL.

This clone showed up just a few times. Other DNA sequences from this sample encode an identical CDR3 as well. The CDR3 region has the DNA TGTGCCAGCAGTGAGCAGGGTGGGACTGAAGCTTTCTTT. It is translated as CASSEQGGTEAFF. The chain has TRBV2 and TRBJ1-1; D might be TRBD1 (5 bases). Germline CDR1 reads SNHLY; CDR2 reads FYNNEI. Trimming cost V 3 bases and J 5 bases, with 10 bases left between them. The CDR3 consists of 13 residues.

V and J are TRBV28 and TRBJ1-4; D might be TRBD1 (6 bases). This CDR3 is built from 12 residues. V shed 6 bases and J shed 8 bases, with 10 bases lying between them. The germline CDR1 and CDR2 sequences are MDHEN and SYDVKM. As DNA, the CDR3 is TGTGCCAGCAGCTCTCAGGGGGAAAAACTGTTTTTT. Translating it yields CASSSQGEKLFF.

V is TRBV7-2 and J is TRBJ2-5; possibly TRBD1 for D (5 bases). Germline V gene lookup returns CDR1 SGHTA and CDR2 FQGNSA. The CDR3 is 13 residues long. Trimming pared 7 bases from V and 2 bases from J, leaving 11 bases between. CDR3 DNA: TGTGCCAGCACCTTTGACAGACAAGAGACCCAGTACTTC. Amino acids: CASTFDRQETQYF.

The chain links TRBV14 to TRBJ2-1; D not resolved. The CDR3 consists of 15 residues. Germline V lookup: CDR1 SGHDN, CDR2 FVKESK. The germline V and J ends were trimmed by 1 base and 10 bases, with 17 bases remaining between them. The DNA of the CDR3 is TGTGCCAGCAGCCAAGTCAAGGGCCCCCCCCGGGAGCAGTTCTTC. Its translation: CASSQVKGPPREQFF.

J is TRBJ2-2 and V is TRBV28; D tentatively fits TRBD1 or TRBD2 (5 bases each). Per the germline V gene, CDR1 is MDHEN and CDR2 is SYDVKM. The V end was cut by 11 bases, the J end by 0 bases, with 13 bases between. The CDR3 contains 14 residues. CDR3 amino acids: CAGSGRTNTGELFF. In DNA, the CDR3 is TGTGCCGGGTCGGGACGTACGAACACCGGGGAGCTGTTTTTT.

This clone has only one observation. The V and J genes are TRBV30 and TRBJ2-1; TRBD2 matches at 7 bases. Looked up from germline, CDR1 is GTSNPN and CDR2 is SVGIG (reference sequence). The CDR3 runs 14 residues. V lost 2 bases, J lost 9 bases, and 10 bases stayed unmatched. This CDR3 reads CAWSRGSREGEQFF. The CDR3 DNA follows: TGTGCCTGGAGTAGGGGTAGTAGGGAGGGTGAGCAGTTCTTC.

This clone appeared a few times. The chain has TRBV21-1 and TRBJ1-5; the table's D call, TRBD1, was not checked against the DNA. TRBV21-1 is a pseudogene. The CDR3 contains 16 residues. CDR3 DNA sequence: TGTGCCAGCAGCCCCCGACAGGTTGTGGGCAATCAGCCCCAGCATTTT. It encodes CASSPRQVVGNQPQHF.

The chain uses TRBV19 and TRBJ2-1; D gene ambiguous. V shed 5 bases and J shed 0 bases, with 5 bases lying between them. The CDR3 length is 13 residues. Germline V CDR1 and CDR2: LNHDA, SQIVND (reference sequence). CDR3 residues: CASSSLSYNEQFF. CDR3 bases: TGTGCCAGTAGTTCCCTCTCCTACAATGAGCAGTTCTTC.

The chain links TRBV7-9 to TRBJ2-7; D call uncertain. Looked up from germline, CDR1 is SEHNR and CDR2 is FQNEAQ (reference sequence). The CDR3 contains 14 residues. The ends were cut back, 1 base at V and 7 bases at J, with 14 bases in the middle. CDR3 DNA sequence: TGTGCCAGCAGCTTAGGGCCCCTGAGGCAGGAGCAGTACTTC. This sequence encodes CASSLGPLRQEQYF.